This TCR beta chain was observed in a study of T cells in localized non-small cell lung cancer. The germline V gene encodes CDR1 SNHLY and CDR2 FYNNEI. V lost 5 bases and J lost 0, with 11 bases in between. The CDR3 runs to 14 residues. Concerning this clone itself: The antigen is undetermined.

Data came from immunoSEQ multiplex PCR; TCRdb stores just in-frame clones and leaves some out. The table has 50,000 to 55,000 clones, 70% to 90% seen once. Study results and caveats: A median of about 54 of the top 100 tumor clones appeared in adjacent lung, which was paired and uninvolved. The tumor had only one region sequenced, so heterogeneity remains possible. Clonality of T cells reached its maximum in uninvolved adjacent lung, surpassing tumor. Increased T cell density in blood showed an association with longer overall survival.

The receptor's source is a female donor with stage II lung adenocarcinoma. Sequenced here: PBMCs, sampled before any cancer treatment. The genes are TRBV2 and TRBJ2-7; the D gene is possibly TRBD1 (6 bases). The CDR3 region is CASSTRTVSYEQYF. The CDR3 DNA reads TGTGCCAGCAGTACCCGGACAGTCTCCTACGAGCAGTACTTC.